Below, 11 T cell receptor beta chains from the same sample are listed, as sequenced in a study of T cells after yellow fever vaccination. One entry per CDR3 protein results from TCRdb running MiXCR on the 5' RACE reads. The table shows roughly 340,000 distinct CDR3 sequences, with 8.7% occurring only once. Sequenced here: PBMCs, sampled on the day of the first yellow fever vaccination. Receptors originate from a young man who received the YFV17D yellow fever vaccine.

Ten or more counts support this clonotype. The gene calls are TRBV6-2 or TRBV6-3 and TRBJ2-7; D might be TRBD1 or TRBD2, each matching 7 bases. V was clipped by 10 bases and J by 0 bases, with 16 bases between them. The length of the CDR3 is 14 residues. Germline loops: CDR1 MNHEY, CDR2 SVGEGT. The CDR3 reads CATLRGDSSYEQYV. The DNA for the CDR3 is TGTGCCACCCTCCGGGGGGACAGCTCCTACGAGCAGTACGTC.

As concerns this clonotype: At one end the junction does not follow the germline gene, possibly because of a read error. The chain has TRBV5-6 and TRBJ2-2, with D possibly being TRBD1 (6 bases). Looked up from germline, CDR1 is SGHDT and CDR2 is YYEEEE. CDR3 length equals 16 residues. The CDR3 protein is CASSRWNQGRTGVLFF. The CDR3 DNA reads TGTGCCAGCAGCCGATGGAACCAGGGGCGCACCGGGGTGCTGTTTTTT.

This sequence joins TRBV7-8 and TRBJ2-2; D is possibly TRBD2 (6 bases). The CDR3 is 17 amino acids. V was cut by 5 bases and J by 4 bases, with 20 bases left in between. Germline loops: CDR1 SGHVS, CDR2 FQNEAQ. CDR3 sequence reads: CASSEYVGGYLTGELFF. The CDR3 coding sequence is TGTGCCAGCAGCGAGTATGTCGGGGGTTACCTCACCGGGGAGCTGTTTTTT.

The chain couples TRBV4-3 to TRBJ1-4; 7 bases are a match to TRBD1. The CDR3 extends over 18 amino acids. CDR1 and CDR2 from the germline V gene are LGHNA and YSLEER. V shed 5 bases, J shed 0 bases, and the junction held 12 bases outside the gene matches. CDR3 loop: CASSAGTVTGSTNEKLFF. DNA of the CDR3: TGCGCCAGCAGCGCCGGGACAGTTACGGGGTCAACTAATGAAAAACTGTTTTTT.

This clonotype was picked up a small number of times. The chain is built from TRBV4-1 and TRBJ2-2; perhaps TRBD2 as D (5 bases). The CDR3 totals 17 residues. Germline values: CDR1 MGHRA, CDR2 YSYEKL. Trimming took 0 bases from V and 4 from J, leaving 15 bases between them. In nucleotides, the CDR3 is TGCGCCAGCAGCCAAGATCTTTCTTGGGGAGTCACCGGGGAGCTGTTTTTT. This gives the protein CASSQDLSWGVTGELFF.

This rearrangement joins TRBV10-1 to TRBJ2-7; 11 positions match TRBD1. Germline values: CDR1 WNHNN, CDR2 SYGVQD (reference sequence). With V trimmed by 0 bases and J by 1 base, 2 bases remained unmatched. The CDR3 spans 16 residues. CDR3 region: CASSESGTGGSYEQYF. The CDR3 coding sequence is TGCGCCAGCAGTGAGTCCGGGACAGGGGGTTCCTACGAGCAGTACTTC.

This clonotype was picked up a small number of times. The rearrangement uses TRBV5-6 and TRBJ1-1, with D unclear. CDR1 is SGHDT and CDR2 is YYEEEE in the germline V gene. The CDR3 is 14 residues long. V dropped 2 bases and J dropped 1 base, with 9 bases sitting between them. The CDR3 DNA reads as TGTGCCAGCAGCTTTCTGGGAGCGAACACTGAAGCTTTCTTT. Amino acid sequence: CASSFLGANTEAFF.

This clonotype was found a few times. This chain joins TRBV6-5 and TRBJ1-6; 8 bases are shared with TRBD1. The ends lost 1 base at V and 6 bases at J; junction bases unmatched: 5. Germline CDR1 and CDR2: MNHEY and SVGAGI. The CDR3 is 16 amino acids. CDR3 residues: CASSYWTGQPNSPLHF. The DNA of the CDR3 is TGTGCCAGCAGTTACTGGACAGGGCAACCTAATTCACCCCTCCACTTT.

This clonotype was seen a handful of times. This rearrangement joins TRBV6-5 to TRBJ2-1; D assignment may be TRBD1 or TRBD2 (5 bases each). Trimming shortened V by 8 bases and J by 10 bases, and 30 bases separated the two germline ends. CDR3 length: 17 residues. Germline CDR1 and CDR2: MNHEY and SVGAGI. The CDR3 is CASSVTPGTEIRREQFF. CDR3 DNA sequence: TGTGCCAGCTCAGTTACTCCCGGGACGGAGATTAGAAGGGAGCAGTTCTTC.

Details on this clonotype: This may be a read error: a much more frequent sequence differs by one nucleotide. V is TRBV14 and J is TRBJ2-5, with D unresolved. From germline, CDR1 is SGHDN and CDR2 FVKESK. The V gene lost 5 bases and the J gene lost 5 bases, with 6 bases spanning the gap. The CDR3 contains 11 residues. CDR3 DNA: TGTGCCAGCAGCACCGGGGAGACCCAGTACTTC. This translates into CASSTGETQYF.

V is TRBV28 and J is TRBJ2-5; D possibly uses TRBD1 or TRBD2 (6 bases each). Between the trimmed V and J ends, which lost 5 bases and 5 bases, there was a span of 15 bases. The CDR3 spans 14 residues. In germline, CDR1 is MDHEN, CDR2 SYDVKM. The CDR3 nucleotides are TGTGCCAGCAGTCAATCCCAAGGGGGGGAGACCCAGTACTTC. The encoded protein is CASSQSQGGETQYF. The complete variable domain, with remaining parts taken from reference TRBV28 and TRBJ2-5, reads DVKVTQSSRYLVKRTGEKVFLECVQDMDHENMFWYRQDPGLGLRLIYFSYDVKMKEKGDIPEGYSVSREKKERFSLILESASTNQTSMYLCASSQSQGGETQYFGPGTRLLVL.